Following are 2 T cell receptor beta chains from one sample sequenced in a study of shared clonotypes between healthy human individuals. Naive CD8 cells lacked CD45RO, underwent positive selection for CCR7 and left out terminally differentiated effector memory CD45RA+ cells. Sequencing was performed with immunoSEQ multiplex PCR; in TCRdb, only in-frame clones are kept and a portion is missing. The sample lists roughly 1,800,000 clones; 85% to 95% were seen once. Material: naive CD8+ T cells sorted from blood. The receptors originated from a man in his late teens or twenties in good health.

In regard to this clone: Different DNA sequences within this sample yield the same CDR3. CDR3 residues: CASSPLVAGEGTDTQYF. The CDR3 DNA is TGTGCCAGCAGTCCCTTGGTGGCAGGGGAAGGGACAGATACGCAGTATTTT. V usage is TRBV27 and J usage is TRBJ2-3; maybe TRBD1 (6 bases). The CDR3 consists of 17 residues. With 5 bases removed from V and 3 bases from J, the gap between germline ends came to 21 bases. Looked up from germline, CDR1 is MNHEY and CDR2 is SMNVEV (reference sequence).

The rearrangement joins TRBV5-1 to TRBJ2-7; TRBD1 matches at 7 bases. V lost 3 bases and J lost 3; bases outside the gene matches: 6. The CDR3 loop spans 14 amino acids. Germline-derived CDR1 and CDR2 are SGHRS and YFSETQ. The CDR3 DNA reads TGCGCCAGCAGCTGGGACAGAGGCAACTACGAGCAGTACTTC. It yields the protein CASSWDRGNYEQYF.